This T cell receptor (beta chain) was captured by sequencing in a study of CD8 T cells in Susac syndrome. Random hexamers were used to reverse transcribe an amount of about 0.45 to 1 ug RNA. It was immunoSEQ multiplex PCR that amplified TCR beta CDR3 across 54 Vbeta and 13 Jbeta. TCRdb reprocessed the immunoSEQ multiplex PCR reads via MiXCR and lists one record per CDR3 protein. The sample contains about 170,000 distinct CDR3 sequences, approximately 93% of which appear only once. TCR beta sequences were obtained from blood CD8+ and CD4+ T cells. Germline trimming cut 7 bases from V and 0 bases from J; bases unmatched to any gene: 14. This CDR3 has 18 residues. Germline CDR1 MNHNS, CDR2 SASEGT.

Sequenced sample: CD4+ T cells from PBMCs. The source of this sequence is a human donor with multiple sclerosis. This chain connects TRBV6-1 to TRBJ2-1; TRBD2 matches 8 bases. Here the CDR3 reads CASNVSAGGASSYNEQFF. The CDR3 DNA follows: TGTGCCAGCAACGTCTCAGCCGGGGGGGCGAGCTCCTACAATGAGCAGTTCTTC.